The 28 T cell receptor beta chains below come from one sample, sequenced in a study of neurological immune-mediated disorders. Sample time point: longitudinal time-point 1 (baseline). TCRdb re-derived calls from the 5' RACE reads in MiXCR, one entry per CDR3 protein. The sample has 55,000 to 80,000 distinct CDR3 sequences; approximately 14% are singletons. Sequencing input: PBMCs. The origin of the receptors is a female donor with HTLV-1-associated myelopathy (HAM/TSP).

In its sample, this clonotype was seen many times. The chain couples TRBV9 to TRBJ2-1, with 7 bases that match TRBD2. This CDR3 has 15 residues. The germline V gene has CDR1 SGDLS and CDR2 YYNGEE. The trim removed 2 bases at V and 6 bases at J, leaving 8 bases unmatched. The CDR3 reads CASSVTSIMGNEQFF. In nucleotides, the CDR3 is TGTGCCAGCAGCGTGACTAGCATAATGGGCAATGAGCAGTTCTTC.

This clonotype occurred a few times. This chain links TRBV4-1 with TRBJ2-7; D possibly uses TRBD1 or TRBD2 (5 bases each). Per germline, CDR1 MGHRA and CDR2 YSYEKL. The CDR3 extends over 11 amino acids. Deletions cut 6 bases from V and 3 bases from J, with 6 bases between. Here the CDR3 reads CASRGDYEQYF. The CDR3 DNA follows: TGCGCCAGCAGGGGGGACTACGAGCAGTACTTC.

The V and J genes are TRBV5-1 and TRBJ2-1, with TRBD1 identical over 11 bases. The CDR3 covers 15 residues. The V segment lost 5 bases and the J segment 8 bases; nucleotides outside the gene matches: 9. Germline loops: CDR1 SGHRS, CDR2 YFSETQ. In DNA form, the CDR3 reads TGCGCCAGCAGGGAGGGACAGGGGGAGGCGGATGAGCAGTTCTTC. Amino acid sequence: CASREGQGEADEQFF. Looking up the rest from reference TRBV5-1 and TRBJ2-1 gives the full variable domain: KAGVTQTPRYLIKTRGQQVTLSCSPISGHRSVSWYQQTPGQGLQFLFEYFSETQRNKGNFPGRFSGRQFSNSRSEMNVSTLELGDSALYLCASREGQGEADEQFFGPGTRLTVL.

This clonotype was observed many times. The CDR3 is CSVESGSGTIYF. The CDR3 DNA reads as TGCAGCGTTGAGTCCGGAAGTGGCACCATATATTTT. The genes are TRBV29-1 and TRBJ1-3; D is uncertain. The CDR3 runs to 12 residues. Trimming pared 3 bases from V and 9 bases from J, leaving 12 bases between. Germline loops: CDR1 SQVTM, CDR2 ANQGSEA.

This clonotype was observed many times. V is TRBV6-5 and J is TRBJ1-6; 8 positions agree with TRBD1. V gave up 6 bases and J gave up 9 bases; unmatched junction bases: 7. This CDR3 spans 14 amino acids. Germline values: CDR1 MNHEY, CDR2 SVGAGI. The CDR3 region is CASRPGQGRSPLHF. DNA for the CDR3: TGTGCCAGCAGACCAGGACAGGGACGTTCACCCCTCCACTTT.

This clonotype was counted many times. The chain is built from TRBV5-1 and TRBJ2-7; D is unclear. CDR3 length equals 12 residues. Deletions cut 4 bases from V and 5 bases from J, with 10 bases between. CDR1 SGHRS and CDR2 YFSETQ come from the germline V gene. CDR3 sequence: CASSQGIDEQYF. In nucleotides, the CDR3 is TGCGCCAGCAGCCAAGGAATTGACGAGCAGTACTTC.

Ten or more counts support this clonotype. V is TRBV5-1 and J is TRBJ1-5, with TRBD1 identical over 7 bases. V lost 0 bases and J lost 3; bases outside the gene matches: 3. The germline CDR1 and CDR2 sequences are SGHRS and YFSETQ. The CDR3 length is 15 residues. CDR3 sequence reads: CASSLDGQVNQPQHF. CDR3 nucleotide sequence: TGCGCCAGCAGCTTGGACGGACAGGTCAATCAGCCCCAGCATTTT.

This clonotype was found many times. The genes are TRBV5-1 and TRBJ2-1; 7 bases agree with TRBD2. The CDR3 runs 12 residues. The germline V gene has CDR1 SGHRS and CDR2 YFSETQ. The CDR3: CASRGEGNEQFF. The CDR3 nucleotides read TGCGCTAGCCGAGGGGAGGGGAATGAGCAGTTCTTC.

This clonotype was recorded many times. V gene TRBV6-5 combines with J gene TRBJ2-3, with D unclear. CDR3 size: 13 residues. Germline-derived CDR1 and CDR2 are MNHEY and SVGAGI. Trimming removed 8 bases from V and 0 bases from J, with 9 bases in between. CDR3 amino acids: CASVGPSTDTQYF. CDR3 DNA: TGTGCCAGCGTCGGTCCTAGCACAGATACGCAGTATTTT.

This clonotype was recorded at least ten times. The chain carries TRBV5-1 and TRBJ2-5; 8 bases match TRBD1. Germline CDR1 and CDR2: SGHRS and YFSETQ. After removal of 1 base from V and 5 bases from J, the junction contained 7 bases not matched to a gene. CDR3 length: 15 amino acids. CDR3 nucleotides: TGCGCCAGCAGCTTGTCCCAGGGGGCTTGGGAGACCCAGTACTTC. Encoded protein: CASSLSQGAWETQYF.

This clonotype was seen just once. V and J are TRBV7-9 and TRBJ2-3; D is undetermined. Trimming stripped 0 bases from V and 2 bases from J, with 9 bases between. The CDR3 covers 15 residues. Germline CDR1 is SEHNR and CDR2 is FQNEAQ (reference sequence). CDR3 protein: CASSLARPATDTQYF. The CDR3 DNA reads as TGTGCCAGCAGCTTAGCCAGACCTGCCACAGATACGCAGTATTTT.

This clonotype was seen ten or more times. V gene TRBV5-1 combines with J gene TRBJ2-7; possible D gene TRBD1, 6 bases. Per the germline V gene, CDR1 is SGHRS and CDR2 is YFSETQ. The CDR3 extends over 14 amino acids. The germline V and J ends were trimmed by 2 bases and 1 base, with 10 bases remaining between them. This chain's CDR3 is CASSLYRESYEQYF. DNA for the CDR3: TGCGCCAGCAGCTTATACAGGGAGTCCTACGAGCAGTACTTC.

This clonotype was picked up many times. This chain connects TRBV7-9 to TRBJ2-3; no definite D call. This CDR3 region has 14 residues. V lost 2 bases to trimming and J lost 0 bases, with 6 bases between them. Germline V CDR1 and CDR2: SEHNR, FQNEAQ (reference sequence). The CDR3 DNA is TGTGCCAGCAGCTTATCAGGAAGCACAGATACGCAGTATTTT. Protein sequence: CASSLSGSTDTQYF.

This clonotype was seen repeatedly, ten times or more. The rearrangement uses TRBV6-1 and TRBJ1-2; no clear D. The V gene's germline CDR1 is MNHNS and CDR2 SASEGT. The CDR3 extends over 12 amino acids. Trimming took 2 bases from V and 7 from J, leaving 8 bases between them. The CDR3 DNA reads TGTGCCAGCAGTGAAACCCTCCGTGGCTACACCTTC. This codes for CASSETLRGYTF.

The V call is TRBV12-5, the J call TRBJ2-3; 8 positions match TRBD2. The CDR3 is 16 amino acids. After removal of 0 bases from V and 4 bases from J, the junction contained 6 bases not matched to a gene. Germline V CDR1 and CDR2: LGHNT, FRNRAP. CDR3: CASGLVLGTRADTQYF. CDR3 DNA: TGTGCTAGTGGTTTGGTACTTGGGACTAGGGCAGATACGCAGTATTTT.

A word on this clonotype: Possible read error: a much larger clone is one base away. The chain joins TRBV7-7 to TRBJ2-5; the D gene is possibly TRBD2 (5 bases). The V end lost 4 bases, the J end lost 5 bases, and 11 bases lay between the germline ends. The CDR3 consists of 13 residues. Germline V lookup: CDR1 SSHAT, CDR2 FNYEAQ (reference sequence). The CDR3: CASSYWTRETQYF. The DNA for the CDR3 is TGTGCCAGCAGCTACTGGACTCGCGAGACCCAGTACTTC.

This clonotype showed up many times. This chain connects TRBV12-3 or TRBV12-4 to TRBJ2-1, with a weak D call TRBD1 (5 bases). The CDR3 runs 13 residues. The ends were cut back, 7 bases at V and 8 bases at J, with 15 bases in the middle. This CDR3 is CASTFWGGDEQFF. CDR3 sequence (DNA): TGTGCCAGCACCTTTTGGGGCGGCGATGAGCAGTTCTTC.

Notes on this clonotype: A much larger clone differs from this one at a single base, so this may be a read error. The chain employs TRBV5-1 and TRBJ1-1, with unresolved D. Germline-derived CDR1 and CDR2 are SGHRS and YFSETQ. This CDR3 has 14 residues. CDR3 in amino acids: CACSLSVKNTEAFF. The CDR3 nucleotides are TGCGCCTGCAGCTTGTCAGTTAAGAACACTGAAGCTTTCTTT.

This clonotype was recorded many times. V usage is TRBV7-9 and J usage is TRBJ2-7; TRBD1 matches 7 bases. The CDR3 loop spans 14 amino acids. Germline CDR1 is SEHNR and CDR2 is FQNEAQ (reference sequence). The junction had 9 bases not matched to a gene; V was cut back by 5 bases and J by 5 bases. The CDR3 sequence is CASSQIQGLNEQYF. CDR3 sequence (DNA): TGTGCCAGCAGCCAAATACAGGGGCTCAACGAGCAGTACTTC.

This clonotype was seen at least ten times. V is TRBV7-2 and J is TRBJ2-7; no reliable D call. This CDR3 is built from 12 residues. Looked up from germline, CDR1 is SGHTA and CDR2 is FQGNSA. Trimming removed 3 bases at V and 6 bases at J, with 9 bases between. CDR3 sequence (DNA): TGTGCCAGCAGCTTCCCGGGCTTCGAGCAGTACTTC. Translation gives CASSFPGFEQYF. The complete variable domain, with remaining parts taken from reference TRBV7-2 and TRBJ2-7, reads GAGVSQSPSNKVTEKGKDVELRCDPISGHTALYWYRQSLGQGLEFLIYFQGNSAPDKSGLPSDRFSAERTGGSVSTLTIQRTQQEDSAVYLCASSFPGFEQYFGPGTRLTVT.

This clonotype was observed many times. CDR3 region: CASRRGPTNSPLHF. The CDR3 DNA reads TGTGCCAGCAGACGGGGACCGACCAATTCACCCCTCCACTTT. The V gene is TRBV12-3 or TRBV12-4, the J gene TRBJ1-6, with a possible D match to TRBD1 (5 bases). The CDR3 has 14 amino acids. Trimming stripped 6 bases from V and 7 bases from J, with 13 bases between.

Comments on this clonotype: Sequence at one end of the junction differs from germline and may be a read error. The chain combines TRBV20-1 with TRBJ1-5; D remains unclear. The CDR3 has 15 residues. Germline CDR1 DFQATT, CDR2 SNEGSKA (reference sequence). The CDR3: CSARDSGRNNEPQHF. CDR3 nucleotide sequence: TGCAGTGCTAGAGATTCGGGCAGAAACAATGAGCCCCAGCATTTT.

This clonotype was found many times. At one end, the junction sequence differs from germline, possibly due to a read error. This chain joins TRBV5-1 and TRBJ1-2; unclear D gene. Germline values: CDR1 SGHRS, CDR2 YFSETQ. This CDR3 is 13 amino acids long. The chain's CDR3 is CASSLDTPYGCTF. Written as DNA, the CDR3 is TGCGCCAGCAGCTTGGACACCCCCTATGGCTGCACCTTC.

At least ten counts were recorded for this clonotype. The chain carries TRBV4-2 and TRBJ2-1; 9 nucleotides line up with TRBD2. Germline assignment: CDR1 LGHNA and CDR2 YNFKEQ. J was trimmed by 5 bases and V by 6 bases; bases with no gene match: 2. This CDR3 region has 13 residues. This CDR3 is CASRPSGDNEQFF. CDR3 bases: TGTGCCAGCAGACCTAGCGGGGACAATGAGCAGTTCTTC.

This clonotype was seen ten or more times. The V and J genes are TRBV28 and TRBJ1-3; D is ambiguous. Trimming removed 7 bases from V and 4 bases from J, with 17 bases in between. CDR1 MDHEN and CDR2 SYDVKM come from the germline V gene. This CDR3 is 15 amino acids long. The CDR3 bases are TGTGCCAGCACCACCCCGGGAAGGGCCGGAAACACCATATATTTT. Protein product: CASTTPGRAGNTIYF.

V is TRBV5-5 and J is TRBJ1-4, with D hard to call. The ends were cut back, 0 bases at V and 8 bases at J, with 2 bases in the middle. The germline CDR1 and CDR2 sequences are SGHKS and YYEKEE (reference sequence). The CDR3 totals 11 residues. The CDR3 protein is CASSLEEKLFF. CDR3 bases: TGTGCCAGCAGCTTGGAGGAAAAACTGTTTTTT.

Many counts were recorded for this clonotype. This chain connects TRBV29-1 to TRBJ1-3; a possible D gene is TRBD1 (6 bases). The CDR3 length is 13 residues. The V gene lost 5 bases and the J gene lost 4 bases, with 12 bases spanning the gap. The germline V gene has CDR1 SQVTM and CDR2 ANQGSEA. The CDR3 DNA reads as TGCAGCGTTTCAGGGGCAGGGGGAAACACCATATATTTT. Its protein is CSVSGAGGNTIYF.

This clonotype showed up many times. J is TRBJ1-1 and V is TRBV5-1; tentatively, D is TRBD1 (5 bases). The CDR3 length is 15 residues. Germline assignment: CDR1 SGHRS and CDR2 YFSETQ. Between the trimmed V and J ends, which lost 3 bases and 0 bases, there was a span of 12 bases. DNA of the CDR3: TGCGCCAGCAGCTCCCTCGACAGTCTGAACACTGAAGCTTTCTTT. Encoded protein: CASSSLDSLNTEAFF.